The 6 T cell receptor beta chains below come from one sample, sequenced in a study of T cells in Graves' hyperthyroidism and ophthalmopathy. RNA transcripts provided the source from which TCR beta CDR3 regions were amplified. In the first-round RT-PCR of the TCR CDR3, the HTBI primer set was used. TCRdb re-called the multiplex PCR reads through MiXCR, storing one row per CDR3 protein. The table lists roughly 400,000 distinct CDR3 sequences, about 14% of them singletons. The specimen sequenced was blood. The receptors here all came from a man aged 50 to 59 with Graves' ophthalmopathy.

About this clonotype: The conserved phenylalanine or tryptophan is not found at the CDR3 terminus, so this likely reflects a read error. The rearrangement uses TRBV5-4 and TRBJ1-1; D not resolved. Trimming left V 4 bases short and J 1 base short, with 5 bases between. Per germline, CDR1 SGHNT and CDR2 YYREEE (reference sequence). This CDR3 is built from 12 residues. CDR3 residues: CASSPGNTEAFL. In DNA, the CDR3 is TGTGCCAGCAGCCCGGGGAACACTGAAGCTTTCCTT.

This clonotype was detected ten times or more. The V and J genes are TRBV5-1 and TRBJ2-3, with a possible D match to TRBD2 (6 bases). Per germline, CDR1 SGHRS and CDR2 YFSETQ. This CDR3 spans 14 amino acids. Trimming removed 4 bases from V and 6 bases from J, with 15 bases in between. This CDR3 is CASSVGRYGDTQYF. In nucleotides, the CDR3 is TGCGCCAGCAGCGTCGGGAGATACGGGGATACGCAGTATTTT.

The table lists this clonotype with many counts. This rearrangement joins TRBV27 to TRBJ2-3, with D perhaps being TRBD1 or TRBD2 (5 bases each). The CDR3 sequence is 13 residues long. Germline assignment: CDR1 MNHEY and CDR2 SMNVEV (reference sequence). The V and J ends lost 6 bases and 4 bases respectively, with 11 bases between them. Written as DNA, the CDR3 is TGTGCCAGCAGATCAGGGACCTCAGATACGCAGTATTTT. This encodes CASRSGTSDTQYF.

At least ten counts were recorded for this clonotype. The chain carries TRBV30 and TRBJ1-4; D gene unclear. This CDR3 spans 15 amino acids. The germline gives CDR1 GTSNPN, CDR2 SVGIG (reference sequence). Trimming stripped 0 bases from V and 8 bases from J, with 16 bases between. The CDR3 loop reads CAWSVPDRLIEKLFF. DNA of the CDR3: TGTGCCTGGAGTGTACCGGACCGGCTTATAGAAAAACTGTTTTTT.

This clonotype was counted ten times or more. This rearrangement joins TRBV30 to TRBJ1-1; D may be TRBD1 (6 bases). Trimming pared 0 bases from V and 9 bases from J, leaving 17 bases between. CDR1 is GTSNPN and CDR2 is SVGIG in the germline V gene (reference sequence). The CDR3 loop spans 14 amino acids. The CDR3 DNA reads TGTGCCTGGAGTGTACCAGGGGCCCTACATCAAGCTTTCTTT. Residues: CAWSVPGALHQAFF.

V usage is TRBV12-3 or TRBV12-4 and J usage is TRBJ1-6, with 8 bases matching TRBD1. J gave up 10 bases and V 6 bases, and 8 bases lay outside the gene matches. The CDR3 is made up of 14 amino acids. This CDR3 reads CASRRGQGLSPLHF. The CDR3 coding sequence is TGTGCCAGCAGACGAGGACAGGGTCTATCACCCCTCCACTTT.